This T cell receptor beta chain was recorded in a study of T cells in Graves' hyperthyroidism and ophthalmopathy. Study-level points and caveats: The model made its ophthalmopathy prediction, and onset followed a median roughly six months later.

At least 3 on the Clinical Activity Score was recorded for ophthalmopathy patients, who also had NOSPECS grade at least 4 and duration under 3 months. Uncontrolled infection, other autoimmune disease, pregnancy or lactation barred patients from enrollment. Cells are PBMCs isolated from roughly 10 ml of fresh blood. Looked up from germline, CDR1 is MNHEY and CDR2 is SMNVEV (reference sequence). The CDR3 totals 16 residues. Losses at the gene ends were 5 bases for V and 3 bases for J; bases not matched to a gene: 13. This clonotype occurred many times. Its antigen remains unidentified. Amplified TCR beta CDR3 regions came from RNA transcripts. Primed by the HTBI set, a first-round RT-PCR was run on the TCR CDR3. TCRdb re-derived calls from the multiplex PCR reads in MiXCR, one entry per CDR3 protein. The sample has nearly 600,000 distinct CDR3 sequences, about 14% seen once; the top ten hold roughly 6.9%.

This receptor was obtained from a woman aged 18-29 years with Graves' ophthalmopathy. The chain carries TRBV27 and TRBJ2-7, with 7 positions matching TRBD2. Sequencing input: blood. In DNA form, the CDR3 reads TGTGCCAGCAGTCCCCGGGACTACCAAATTTTCTACGAGCAGTACTTC. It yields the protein CASSPRDYQIFYEQYF.